This T cell receptor beta chain was identified during a study of chemoradiotherapy in HPV16-positive cancers. Study-level background: Candidate HPV-specific clones and shared TCR motifs came from a couple of HPV16-positive patients. General observations from the study: Functional assays defining HPV-specific T cells used only a couple of HPV16-positive patients. Candidate HPV-specific clones and E7-related TCR motifs grew in tumor during treatment.

Notes on this clone: The target antigen is unknown.

Over chemoradiotherapy, repertoires were sampled more than once. TCRdb keeps only in-frame clones here, not all; method: immunoSEQ multiplex PCR. The sample lists some 12,000 clones; around 89% were seen once. Germline V gene sequence: CDR1 SEHNR, CDR2 FQNEAQ (reference sequence). The J segment lost 6 bases and the V segment lost 3 bases, leaving 3 bases of the junction unmatched. The CDR3 has 13 residues. The TCR originated in a human donor with HPV-associated anogenital cancer. This specimen was acquired from a patient who underwent chemoradiotherapy. The chain links TRBV7-9 to TRBJ2-3; TRBD1 matches 7 bases. CDR3 bases: TGTGCCAGCAGCTTTACAGGGGCGGATACGCAGTATTTT. Translated, it gives CASSFTGADTQYF.